The rows below give T cell receptor beta chains drawn from one sample of a study of CD8+ T cells in alopecia areata. Data came from immunoSEQ multiplex PCR; TCRdb stores just in-frame clones and leaves some out. The repertoire consists of about 120,000 clones, with more than 45% occurring once and the leading ten covering 0.46%. Sequenced material: CD4+ T cells sorted from blood, taken at week 4, from a patient treated with tofacitinib. These receptors all stem from a human donor with alopecia areata. The CDR3 runs from the conserved cysteine through the conserved F or W. The order of the fields is V gene, D gene, clone size, J gene, CDR3 DNA, CDR3 protein. The D gene is left open where the match is weak. Expanded clones get a size class; other rows say once, few or many, or leave the size out.

TRBV6-5	-	-	TRBJ2-1	TGTGCCAGCAGTTCCTTCACGTACAATGAGCAGTTCTTC	CASSSFTYNEQFF
TRBV30	-	-	TRBJ2-7	TGTGCCTGGAGTGGACTGACATTCTCCTACGAGCAGTACTTC	CAWSGLTFSYEQYF
TRBV7-9	-	-	TRBJ1-2	TGTGCCAGCAGCCCGGGCAGGGTCAATGGCTACACCTTC	CASSPGRVNGYTF
TRBV7-9	-	few	TRBJ1-3	TGTGCCAGCGGAGGGGCGCTTGGAAACACCATATATTTT	CASGGALGNTIYF
TRBV30	TRBD2	few	TRBJ2-7	TGTGCCTGGAGTGTAAAACTAGCGGGAATGAGGTACGAGCAGTACTTC	CAWSVKLAGMRYEQYF
TRBV2	TRBD1	-	TRBJ2-7	TGTGCCAGCGCGAGGACAGGAGGTTCTGTCGAGCAGTACTTC	CASARTGGSVEQYF
TRBV19	TRBD1	-	TRBJ2-1	TGTGCCAGTAGGACCCCCGGGACAGTCGATTACAATGAGCAGTTCTTC	CASRTPGTVDYNEQFF
TRBV5-1	-	-	TRBJ2-1	TGCGCCAGCAGCCTCGACAATGAGCAGTTCTTC	CASSLDNEQFF
TRBV20-1	-	-	TRBJ2-1	TGCAGTGTACGCGAGCAGTTCTTC	CSVREQFF
TRBV20-1	-	-	TRBJ2-5	TGCAGTGCTCTGGGCGAGACCCAGTACTTC	CSALGETQYF
TRBV5-4	TRBD2	-	TRBJ2-6	TGTGCCAGCAGCATGGCAGGACTAGGGCAGTCGGCTGGGGCCAACGTCCTGACTTTC	CASSMAGLGQSAGANVLTF
TRBV9	TRBD2	-	TRBJ2-2	TGTGCCAGCAGCCCATCCGGACTAGCGGGGAACACCGGGGAGCTGTTTTTT	CASSPSGLAGNTGELFF
TRBV29-1	-	few	TRBJ2-3	TGCGCCCCGGGACCTAGCACAGATACGCAGTATTTT	CAPGPSTDTQYF
TRBV29-1	-	-	TRBJ1-1	TGCAGCGCCACACCACGGACACCTAACACTGAAGCTTTCTTT	CSATPRTPNTEAFF
TRBV5-6	-	-	TRBJ2-7	TGTGCCAGCAGCTCCGGACCCTACGAGCAGTACTTC	CASSSGPYEQYF
TRBV29-1	TRBD1	-	TRBJ1-1	TGCAGCGTCAGGGGGGTTGTTACTGAAGCTTTCTTT	CSVRGVVTEAFF
TRBV25-1	-	few	TRBJ1-4	TGTGCCAGCACCGGGGACCTGCAGCATGAAAAACTGTTTTTT	CASTGDLQHEKLFF
TRBV6-5	TRBD1	few	TRBJ2-1	TGTGCCAGCAGTTACGCGTCAGGGGGCTACAATGAGCAGTTCTTC	CASSYASGGYNEQFF
TRBV30	-	-	TRBJ1-1	TGTGCCTGGACCGTTAGGAGGCACACTGAAGCTTTCTTT	CAWTVRRHTEAFF
TRBV30	-	-	TRBJ1-5	TGTGCCTGGGGGGGGACGTATAGCAATCAGCCCCAGCATTTT	CAWGGTYSNQPQHF
TRBV29-1	-	few	TRBJ2-3	TGCAGCGTTGGGGACTTCGCAGATACGCAGTATTTT	CSVGDFADTQYF
TRBV19	-	-	TRBJ2-7	TGTGCCAGTAGCCTAGGCCGGGGGCCGTCCTACGAGCAGTACTTC	CASSLGRGPSYEQYF
TRBV2	-	few	TRBJ1-1	TGTGCCAGCAACCAACAGGGTTTGAACACTGAAGCTTTCTTT	CASNQQGLNTEAFF
TRBV29-1	TRBD1	-	TRBJ2-7	TGCAGCGTTGAGCGAGGCAGGGGGAATTCCTACGAGCAGTACTTC	CSVERGRGNSYEQYF
TRBV7-8	-	-	TRBJ2-3	TGTGCCAGCAGCTTAATTGGTGGGGCGTATACGCAGTATTTT	CASSLIGGAYTQYF
TRBV4-1	TRBD1	-	TRBJ1-2	TGCGCCAGCAGCCAACCCGGGACAGGGCCTAACTATGGCTACACCTTC	CASSQPGTGPNYGYTF
TRBV29-1	-	-	TRBJ1-1	TGCAGCGTTGAAGCGAAGCTGACAGTTAGGCCAGCTTTCTTT	CSVEAKLTVRPAFF
TRBV7-9	TRBD2	few	TRBJ2-2	TGTGCCAGCAGCTTAAAGGGGCTAGCGGGAGACGGCACCGGGGAGCTGTTTTTT	CASSLKGLAGDGTGELFF
TRBV29-1	-	-	TRBJ2-2	TGCAGCTACGAAGAAAGTGGGGTGAACACCGGGGAGCTGTTTTTT	CSYEESGVNTGELFF
TRBV29-1	TRBD1	-	TRBJ1-1	TGCAGCGTCGCGGACAGGCCGAACACTGAAGCTTTCTTT	CSVADRPNTEAFF
TRBV10-3	-	-	TRBJ2-2	TGTGCCATCAGTGATGTGGGGAGCACCGGGGAGCTGTTTTTT	CAISDVGSTGELFF
TRBV25-1	-	few	TRBJ2-2	TGTGCCAGCAGTGATCACTTAAGGGGTTTCGGCGGGGAGCTGTTTTTT	CASSDHLRGFGGELFF
TRBV27	TRBD1	-	TRBJ1-5	TGTGCCAGCAGCCAATGGTGGACAGGCCTCAGGGTGGGCAATCAGCCCCAGCATTTT	CASSQWWTGLRVGNQPQHF
TRBV27	-	-	TRBJ1-2	TGTGCCAGCAGTTTAACGGGGGGGAACTATGGCTACACCTTC	CASSLTGGNYGYTF
TRBV7-9	-	-	TRBJ1-1	TGTGCCAGCAGCTTAGCTCGACAGGACTGGGCTTTCTTT	CASSLARQDWAFF
TRBV19	TRBD2	-	TRBJ2-3	TGTGCCAGTAGTCCCAGCGGGACCACAGATACGCAGTATTTT	CASSPSGTTDTQYF
TRBV27	-	-	TRBJ1-1	TGTGCCAGCAGTAGAGGGGGGACAACCACTGAAGCTTTCTTT	CASSRGGTTTEAFF
TRBV29-1	TRBD1	few	TRBJ2-6	TGCAGCGTTGAAGGACAGGGGGGCTCTGGGGCCAACGTCCTGACTTTC	CSVEGQGGSGANVLTF
TRBV5-1	-	-	TRBJ1-1	TGCGCCAGCAGCTTGGTATGGTTTAGGGAGACTGAAGCTTTCTTT	CASSLVWFRETEAFF
TRBV19	-	-	TRBJ2-3	TGTGCCAGTAGTATTGGGCCTAGCGTGACGCAGTATTTT	CASSIGPSVTQYF
TRBV4-1	TRBD2	-	TRBJ2-7	TGCGCCAGCAGCCCGAGGGCCCTAGCGGGAGATCGGTACGAGCAGTACTTC	CASSPRALAGDRYEQYF
TRBV5-1	TRBD2	few	TRBJ2-1	TGCGCCAGCAGCTTGGCTAGCGGGGGGGCAAATGAGCAGTTCTTC	CASSLASGGANEQFF
TRBV4-1	-	-	TRBJ2-5	TGCGCCAGCAGCCAAGATTTGCAAGAGACCCAGTACTTC	CASSQDLQETQYF
TRBV2	-	once	TRBJ2-1	TGTGCCGTCTCGGTTCGGGGCTCCGATGGGCAGTTCTTC	CAVSVRGSDGQFF
TRBV11-2	TRBD1	-	TRBJ1-2	TGTGCCAGCAGCTCGACAGGGGGCGCCTATGGCTACACCTTC	CASSSTGGAYGYTF
TRBV19	-	many	TRBJ2-1	TGTGCCAGTAATAGGGGCCTCAACTCCTACAATGAGCAGTTCTTC	CASNRGLNSYNEQFF
TRBV30	-	-	TRBJ1-2	TGTGCCTGGAGTGTACAGGGCCCTGGCTACACCTTC	CAWSVQGPGYTF
TRBV4-1	-	once	TRBJ2-1	TGCGCCAGCAGCCAAGTGACCGACAATGAGCAGTTCTTC	CASSQVTDNEQFF
TRBV14	TRBD2	few	TRBJ2-3	TGTGCCAGCAGCACACAGACTAGCTCGGCAGATACGCAGTATTTT	CASSTQTSSADTQYF
TRBV11-2	-	few	TRBJ2-2	TGTGCCAGCAGCTTAGTCACCGGGGAGCTGTTTTTT	CASSLVTGELFF
TRBV5-1	-	few	TRBJ1-4	TGCGCCAGCAGCTTTGACATGGGAACTAATGAAAAACTGTTTTTT	CASSFDMGTNEKLFF
TRBV5-1	-	many	TRBJ2-7	TGCGCCAGCAGCTTTGGGACTTCCCACGAGCAGTACTTC	CASSFGTSHEQYF
TRBV4-1	TRBD1	-	TRBJ2-5	TGCGCCAGCAGCCAAGACACGACAGGGGATACCAAGAGAGGGGAGACCCAGTACTTC	CASSQDTTGDTKRGETQYF
TRBV4-2	-	-	TRBJ2-7	TGTGCCAGCAGCCAAGTGAGCGGGTCGGGAAACTACGAGCAGTACTTC	CASSQVSGSGNYEQYF
TRBV30	-	-	TRBJ1-1	TGTGCCTGGAGTACCCTCGGAGGGTCCGGCCAGTCTGAAGCTTTCTTT	CAWSTLGGSGQSEAFF
TRBV29-1	-	few	TRBJ2-7	TGCAGCGTTGTGATGAATTCTGGGGGCGGTAGGTCCTACGAGCAGTACTTC	CSVVMNSGGGRSYEQYF
TRBV5-1	-	-	TRBJ2-5	TGCGCCAGCAGCCCTAATCACAGACAAGAGACCCAGTACTTC	CASSPNHRQETQYF
TRBV2	TRBD1	few	TRBJ1-4	TGTGCCAGCAGTGGAGGACAGGGTGGAAATGAAAAACTGTTTTTT	CASSGGQGGNEKLFF
TRBV30	-	-	TRBJ2-5	TGTGCCTGGAGCCTTGGATCTCTGGAGACCCAGTACTTC	CAWSLGSLETQYF